A selection of T cell receptor beta chains follows, all from one sample in a study of shared T cell receptors in the human thymus. Profiling relied on immunoSEQ multiplex PCR, and the TCRdb table lists in-frame clones only, not all of them. The sample carries around 730,000 clones, over 75% recorded once. These sequences were also reported in another study, on human thymus T cells.

Sequences were obtained from thymocytes. The receptors stem from a girl younger than two with a congenital heart defect. Both conserved end residues are part of each CDR3. A D gene is named only where the DNA matches it firmly. Clone size is not always given. Where it is, it says once, few, many or a class for expanded clones.

v_call: TRBV7-2; d_call: TRBD2; clone_size: .; j_call: TRBJ2-1; cdr3_aa: CASSLGPLAGGYNEQFF; cdr3_nt: TGTGCCAGCAGCTTAGGCCCACTAGCGGGGGGCTACAATGAGCAGTTCTTC
v_call: TRBV7-2; d_call: TRBD1; clone_size: once; j_call: TRBJ2-2; cdr3_aa: CASSEQGAWGELFF; cdr3_nt: TGTGCCAGCAGTGAACAGGGGGCATGGGGGGAGCTGTTTTTT
v_call: TRBV28; d_call: .; clone_size: .; j_call: TRBJ1-2; cdr3_aa: CASSWEGVRYTF; cdr3_nt: TGTGCCAGCAGTTGGGAGGGAGTTCGCTACACCTTC
v_call: TRBV6-5; d_call: TRBD2; clone_size: few; j_call: TRBJ2-5; cdr3_aa: CASVGGGGETQYF; cdr3_nt: TGTGCCAGCGTGGGCGGGGGAGGGGAGACCCAGTACTTC
v_call: TRBV5-1; d_call: TRBD2; clone_size: .; j_call: TRBJ2-5; cdr3_aa: CASSLRASGAMGETQYF; cdr3_nt: TGCGCCAGCAGCTTACGTGCTAGCGGGGCCATGGGAGAGACCCAGTACTTC
v_call: TRBV6-6; d_call: .; clone_size: .; j_call: TRBJ2-7; cdr3_aa: CASSYEQDTRPEQYF; cdr3_nt: TGTGCCAGCAGTTACGAGCAAGACACCCGACCGGAGCAGTACTTC
v_call: TRBV6-5; d_call: .; clone_size: .; j_call: TRBJ1-2; cdr3_aa: CASKDPVGVYGYTF; cdr3_nt: TGTGCCAGCAAGGACCCGGTCGGGGTCTATGGCTACACCTTC
v_call: TRBV28; d_call: .; clone_size: .; j_call: TRBJ2-1; cdr3_aa: CASSDPLFPPGFWAAYNEQFF; cdr3_nt: TGTGCCAGCAGTGACCCTTTATTCCCTCCTGGGTTCTGGGCTGCCTACAATGAGCAGTTCTTC
v_call: TRBV27; d_call: .; clone_size: once; j_call: TRBJ1-5; cdr3_aa: CASSFSGLDQPQHF; cdr3_nt: TGTGCCAGCAGTTTCTCAGGTTTAGATCAGCCCCAGCATTTT
v_call: TRBV25-1; d_call: .; clone_size: .; j_call: TRBJ2-6; cdr3_aa: CASSEGSLAGANVLTF; cdr3_nt: TGTGCCAGCAGTGAAGGCAGTTTGGCAGGGGCCAACGTCCTGACTTTC
v_call: TRBV5-1; d_call: TRBD1; clone_size: .; j_call: TRBJ1-1; cdr3_aa: CASSLEKQGKDTEAFF; cdr3_nt: TGCGCCAGCAGCTTGGAGAAACAGGGGAAGGATACTGAAGCTTTCTTT
v_call: TRBV12-5; d_call: TRBD1; clone_size: .; j_call: TRBJ1-2; cdr3_aa: CASGLKKQGEGYTF; cdr3_nt: TGTGCTAGTGGTTTGAAGAAACAGGGGGAAGGCTACACCTTC
v_call: TRBV28; d_call: .; clone_size: .; j_call: TRBJ2-2; cdr3_aa: CASTKPGGDTGELFF; cdr3_nt: TGTGCCAGCACTAAACCGGGCGGGGACACCGGGGAGCTGTTTTTT
v_call: TRBV10-3; d_call: .; clone_size: .; j_call: TRBJ1-2; cdr3_aa: CAISTTGSYGYTF; cdr3_nt: TGTGCCATCAGTACTACAGGGAGCTATGGCTACACCTTC
v_call: TRBV11-2; d_call: .; clone_size: .; j_call: TRBJ2-2; cdr3_aa: CASSRDTANTGELFF; cdr3_nt: TGTGCCAGCAGCCGGGACACAGCGAACACCGGGGAGCTGTTTTTT
v_call: TRBV7-2; d_call: TRBD1; clone_size: .; j_call: TRBJ1-6; cdr3_aa: CASSSNDDRAGSPLHF; cdr3_nt: TGTGCCAGCAGCTCCAACGATGACAGGGCTGGCTCACCCCTCCACTTT
v_call: TRBV6-1; d_call: .; clone_size: .; j_call: TRBJ1-1; cdr3_aa: CASSERAPRGMNTEAFF; cdr3_nt: TGTGCCAGCAGTGAAAGGGCACCAAGGGGGATGAACACTGAAGCTTTCTTT
v_call: TRBV5-1; d_call: .; clone_size: .; j_call: TRBJ1-2; cdr3_aa: CASSLESQREANYGYTF; cdr3_nt: TGCGCCAGCAGCTTGGAATCCCAACGTGAGGCTAACTATGGCTACACCTTC
v_call: TRBV10-3; d_call: TRBD1; clone_size: few; j_call: TRBJ1-1; cdr3_aa: CATKTGTGMAFF; cdr3_nt: TGTGCCACCAAAACCGGGACAGGGATGGCTTTCTTT
v_call: TRBV5-1; d_call: TRBD1; clone_size: .; j_call: TRBJ1-2; cdr3_aa: CASSPADRAYGYTF; cdr3_nt: TGCGCCAGCAGCCCCGCGGACAGGGCCTATGGCTACACCTTC
v_call: TRBV9; d_call: .; clone_size: .; j_call: TRBJ2-3; cdr3_aa: CASSVGSWPASTDTQYF; cdr3_nt: TGTGCCAGCAGCGTCGGGTCGTGGCCAGCTAGCACAGATACGCAGTATTTT
v_call: TRBV27; d_call: .; clone_size: .; j_call: TRBJ1-5; cdr3_aa: CASSDRPYSNQPQHF; cdr3_nt: TGTGCCAGCAGTGACAGGCCGTATAGCAATCAGCCCCAGCATTTT
v_call: TRBV27; d_call: TRBD1; clone_size: .; j_call: TRBJ1-2; cdr3_aa: CASRTGPEWYGYTF; cdr3_nt: TGTGCCAGCAGGACAGGGCCGGAATGGTATGGCTACACCTTC
v_call: TRBV7-3; d_call: .; clone_size: once; j_call: TRBJ1-1; cdr3_aa: CASSLRGPNTEAFF; cdr3_nt: TGTGCCAGCAGCTTAAGGGGCCCCAACACTGAAGCTTTCTTT
v_call: TRBV28; d_call: TRBD2; clone_size: .; j_call: TRBJ2-2; cdr3_aa: CASYIAGGPYTGELFF; cdr3_nt: TGTGCCAGCTATATAGCGGGGGGGCCTTACACCGGGGAGCTGTTTTTT
v_call: TRBV28; d_call: .; clone_size: .; j_call: TRBJ1-5; cdr3_aa: CASSLGRENQPQHF; cdr3_nt: TGTGCCAGCAGTCTTGGACGGGAAAATCAGCCCCAGCATTTT